These T cell receptor beta chains were read from a single sample in a study of T cell changes during pregnancy in multiple sclerosis. TCRdb keeps only in-frame clones here, not all; method: immunoSEQ multiplex PCR. The repertoire holds about 33,000 clones, with over 80% as singletons. The sequencing here drew on CD4+ T cells from peripheral blood mononuclear cells, taken in the third trimester of pregnancy. These receptors were taken from a female donor in good health, enrolled as a control in a pregnancy study. Each CDR3 is given with its conserved first and last residue. A D gene is named only where the DNA matches it firmly. Where a row states a size, it is once, few, many or the class of an expanded clone; other rows omit it.

clone size	D gene	J gene	V gene	CDR3 DNA	CDR3 protein
once	TRBD1	TRBJ1-6	TRBV5-4	TGTGCCAGCAGCTTACCTGGGACAGAGAATTCACCCCTCCACTTT	CASSLPGTENSPLHF
.	TRBD1	TRBJ1-2	TRBV18	TGTGCCAGCTCAGGACAGGGGAACTATGGCTACACCTTC	CASSGQGNYGYTF
.	TRBD1	TRBJ1-1	TRBV7-9	TGTGCCAGCAGCCAGGCCTGGGACAGGGGCGGGGGTGAAGCTTTCTTT	CASSQAWDRGGGEAFF
.	TRBD2	TRBJ2-3	TRBV5-4	TGTGCCAGCAGCTTGATTTTGGGACTAGCGGTATCTAGCACAGATACGCAGTATTTT	CASSLILGLAVSSTDTQYF
once	.	TRBJ2-4	TRBV14	TGTGCCAGCAGTCTTCAGGGCGTGGACATTCAGTACTTC	CASSLQGVDIQYF
.	.	TRBJ2-7	TRBV10-2	TGCGCCAGCAGTGAGTTCACTCCCACCTACGAGCAGTACTTC	CASSEFTPTYEQYF
.	.	TRBJ2-7	TRBV7-2	TGTGCCAGCAGCTCTATAGCGGCGACGGCCGAGCAGTACTTC	CASSSIAATAEQYF
.	TRBD1	TRBJ2-7	TRBV28	TGTGCCAGCAGTTTGCTTCCGGGACAGGGGAGCTCCTACGAGCAGTACTTC	CASSLLPGQGSSYEQYF
once	TRBD1	TRBJ2-3	TRBV11-3	TGTGCCAGCAGCCCCGGGACAGGGGTCGATGGAGATACGCAGTATTTT	CASSPGTGVDGDTQYF
.	.	TRBJ2-1	TRBV7-2	TGTGCCAGCAGCTGGCCAGGTGGAAGGCCGGCATACAATGAGCAGTTCTTC	CASSWPGGRPAYNEQFF
.	.	TRBJ2-2	TRBV18	TGTGCCAGCTCACCAAACAGGGTAACCGGGGAGCTGTTTTTT	CASSPNRVTGELFF
.	.	TRBJ2-1	TRBV28	TGTGCCAGCAGTCCCGGCCCAGGGGATGAGCAGTTCTTC	CASSPGPGDEQFF
.	TRBD1	TRBJ2-2	TRBV29-1	TGCAGCACATGGACAGGGGACACCGGGGAGCTGTTTTTT	CSTWTGDTGELFF
once	.	TRBJ1-2	TRBV7-6	TGTGCCAGCAGTCCAGACAGTAACTATGGCTACACCTTC	CASSPDSNYGYTF
few	TRBD1	TRBJ1-2	TRBV5-4	TGTGCCAGCAGCAGACAGGGGAGGGGTGGCTACACCTTC	CASSRQGRGGYTF
.	TRBD1	TRBJ2-7	TRBV28	TGTGCCAGCACCGAAGGCAGGGGGCCCTACGAGCAGTACTTC	CASTEGRGPYEQYF
once	.	TRBJ2-1	TRBV7-9	TGTGCCAGCAGCCCCCCCCCGTGGGCGGGGGCCAGATCCTACAATGAGCAGTTCTTC	CASSPPPWAGARSYNEQFF
.	TRBD1	TRBJ1-3	TRBV4-1	TGCGCCAGCCGGAGGGGACAGGGAAGGGACTCTGGAAACACCATATATTTT	CASRRGQGRDSGNTIYF
.	.	TRBJ2-7	TRBV7-2	TGTGCCAGCAGCTTAGGGGTCGGGATGACTAGCGAGCAGTACTTC	CASSLGVGMTSEQYF
.	TRBD1	TRBJ1-2	TRBV28	TGTGCCAGCAGTACTGGACAGGGCGCTGGCTACACCTTC	CASSTGQGAGYTF
.	TRBD2	TRBJ2-3	TRBV4-1	TGCGCCAGCAGCCAAGTTCTAGCGGGGTTTAGCACAGATACGCAGTATTTT	CASSQVLAGFSTDTQYF
.	.	TRBJ2-5	TRBV19	TGTGCCAGTAGTATTCGCGCTAGCCAAGAGACCCAGTACTTC	CASSIRASQETQYF
.	.	TRBJ2-1	TRBV5-6	TGTGCCAGCAGCCTTCAGGGGAGCTCCTACAATGAGCAGTTCTTC	CASSLQGSSYNEQFF
once	.	TRBJ1-6	TRBV11-3	TGTGCCAGCAGCCGCTATAATTCACCCCTCCACTTT	CASSRYNSPLHF
.	.	TRBJ2-2	TRBV7-3	TGTGCCAGCAGCTTACTAGGACAGAACACCGGGGAGCTGTTTTTT	CASSLLGQNTGELFF
.	.	TRBJ2-1	TRBV7-8	TGTGCCAGCAGCTTTCCAGCGGAGCCCCTGGGGGAGCAGTTCTTC	CASSFPAEPLGEQFF
.	.	TRBJ1-3	TRBV18	TGTGCCAGCTCTCCAAAGCAGGACTCTGGAAACACCATATATTTT	CASSPKQDSGNTIYF
.	TRBD1	TRBJ1-5	TRBV18	TGTGCCAGCTCACCCCGACAGGGTATTCAGCCCCAGCATTTT	CASSPRQGIQPQHF